What follows are 14 T cell receptor beta chains derived from one specimen sequenced in a study of T cells in Graves' hyperthyroidism and ophthalmopathy. Amplification of TCR beta CDR3 regions used RNA as the template. The study used the HTBI primer set for a first-round RT-PCR of the TCR CDR3. TCRdb reanalysed the multiplex PCR reads using MiXCR and keeps one entry per CDR3 protein. This sample has about 130,000 distinct CDR3 sequences, with 22% found just once. Source material: blood. The receptors originated from a woman between 45 and 65 years old with Graves' hyperthyroidism that later progressed to Graves' ophthalmopathy.

V gene TRBV20-1 combines with J gene TRBJ2-7; 9 nucleotides agree with TRBD1. Unmatched junction bases numbered 17, after V lost 0 bases and J lost 2 bases. Germline values: CDR1 DFQATT, CDR2 SNEGSKA (reference sequence). The CDR3 spans 19 residues. CDR3 loop: CSARDRGAKGQGGPYEQYF. CDR3 nucleotides: TGCAGTGCTAGAGATCGTGGGGCTAAGGGACAGGGTGGGCCCTACGAGCAGTACTTC.

Ten or more counts support this clonotype. The V gene is TRBV20-1, the J gene TRBJ2-7; 11 bases map to TRBD1. CDR3 size: 14 residues. Germline-derived CDR1 and CDR2 are DFQATT and SNEGSKA (reference sequence). The J segment lost 2 bases and the V segment lost 6 bases, leaving 6 bases of the junction unmatched. The CDR3 loop is CSAPPGQGAYEQYF. In DNA, the CDR3 is TGCAGTGCCCCCCCGGGACAGGGGGCCTACGAGCAGTACTTC.

This clonotype came up once. V and J are TRBV2 and TRBJ2-7; D not resolved. CDR3 length: 13 amino acids. The germline V gene encodes CDR1 SNHLY and CDR2 FYNNEI. The V end lost 6 bases, the J end lost 3 bases, and 12 bases lay between the germline ends. As DNA, the CDR3 is TGTGCCAGCAGCAGTGAGGCCGACTACGAGCAGTACTTC. This encodes CASSSEADYEQYF.

V usage is TRBV6-2 or TRBV6-3 and J usage is TRBJ2-5, with 10 bases matching TRBD2. The CDR3 has 11 residues. V trimming: 5 bases; J trimming: 14 bases; junction bases outside the gene matches: 5. Germline V lookup: CDR1 MNHEY, CDR2 SVGEGT. DNA for the CDR3: TGTGCCAGCAGTCCGGGACTAGCGCTTTACTTC. This translates into CASSPGLALYF.

As to this clonotype: A much bigger clone sits one base away, suggesting this may be a read error. The genes are TRBV6-1 and TRBJ1-6; D remains unclear. V shed 3 bases and J shed 8 bases, with 8 bases lying between them. Germline loops: CDR1 MNHNS, CDR2 SASEGT. The CDR3 length is 13 residues. CDR3 DNA: TGTGCCAGCAGTGACGCAAGCTATTCACCCCTCCACTTT. It translates to CASSDASYSPLHF.

Ten or more counts support this clonotype. This sequence joins TRBV28 and TRBJ2-7; D remains unclear. The CDR3 totals 13 residues. Germline assignment: CDR1 MDHEN and CDR2 SYDVKM. The V and J ends lost 7 bases and 3 bases respectively, with 13 bases between them. The CDR3 region has the DNA TGTGCCAGCACGTTACAAGGTAGCTACGAGCAGTACTTC. It is translated as CASTLQGSYEQYF.

This clonotype was picked up many times. The J gene is TRBJ2-1, the V gene TRBV29-1; D may be TRBD1 (6 bases). This CDR3 is 11 amino acids long. Trimming pared 6 bases from V and 7 bases from J, leaving 10 bases between. Germline V lookup: CDR1 SQVTM, CDR2 ANQGSEA. CDR3 DNA sequence: TGCAGCGTCACAGGGTGGAATGAGCAGTTCTTC. This codes for CSVTGWNEQFF.

The table lists this clonotype with many counts. The chain combines TRBV5-1 with TRBJ2-2; tentatively, D is TRBD1 or TRBD2 (5 bases each). V lost 4 bases to trimming and J lost 2 bases, with 12 bases between them. The CDR3 has 15 amino acids. Germline CDR1 is SGHRS and CDR2 is YFSETQ. For the CDR3, the DNA is TGCGCCAGCAGCCCGGGGCCGACAAACACCGGGGAGCTGTTTTTT. Translation gives CASSPGPTNTGELFF.

The chain links TRBV16 to TRBJ1-3, with D unclear. Trimming removed 2 bases from V and 7 bases from J, with 9 bases in between. This CDR3 is 13 amino acids long. Germline V gene data show CDR1 as KGHSY and CDR2 as FQNENV. CDR3 region: CASSQQRSNTIYF. The CDR3 region has the DNA TGTGCCAGCAGCCAACAGAGGTCGAACACCATATATTTT.

This clonotype was recorded many times. This chain connects TRBV7-9 to TRBJ2-7; 14 bases line up with TRBD2. With V trimmed by 4 bases and J by 5 bases, 7 bases remained unmatched. Germline values: CDR1 SEHNR, CDR2 FQNEAQ (reference sequence). The CDR3 extends over 16 amino acids. The CDR3 DNA reads as TGTGCCAGCAGCTGGGGACTAGCGGGAGCTTTCCACGAGCAGTACTTC. Its translation: CASSWGLAGAFHEQYF.

This clonotype occurred many times. The chain carries TRBV20-1 and TRBJ2-5; D possibly matches TRBD1 or TRBD2 (5 bases each). The CDR3 contains 14 residues. The V gene's germline CDR1 is DFQATT and CDR2 SNEGSKA (reference sequence). V was trimmed by 3 bases and J by 1 base, leaving 12 bases between them. CDR3 loop: CSASRGAFQETQYF. The DNA of the CDR3 is TGCAGTGCTAGTCGGGGCGCATTCCAAGAGACCCAGTACTTC.

Comments on this clonotype: The missing conserved phenylalanine or tryptophan at the end of this CDR3 makes a read error likely. This rearrangement joins TRBV10-3 to TRBJ2-1; 8 nucleotides line up with TRBD1. V shed 6 bases and J 0 bases; nucleotides not matched to a gene: 1. The CDR3 loop spans 14 amino acids. Germline V gene sequence: CDR1 ENHRY, CDR2 SYGVKD. CDR3 sequence: CAIRGQGSYNEQFI. DNA for the CDR3: TGTGCCATCAGAGGACAGGGCTCCTACAATGAGCAGTTCATC.

This clonotype has only one observation. The junction differs from germline at one of its ends, possibly a read error. The chain links TRBV7-9 to TRBJ2-7; D is unresolved. This CDR3 is built from 12 residues. Germline V gives CDR1 SEHNR, CDR2 FQNEAQ (reference sequence). In nucleotides, the CDR3 is TGTACCAGCAGCTCCGACCCCTACGAGCAGTACTTC. It is translated as CTSSSDPYEQYF.

This clonotype was detected many times. The rearrangement joins TRBV28 to TRBJ2-7; D gene uncertain. Germline V CDR1 and CDR2: MDHEN, SYDVKM. With 6 bases removed from V and 0 bases from J, the gap between germline ends came to 6 bases. This CDR3 is 12 amino acids long. The CDR3 region is CASSRDSYEQYF. CDR3 coding DNA: TGTGCCAGCAGCCGAGACTCCTACGAGCAGTACTTC.